The present T cell receptor beta chain was sequenced within a study of cytomegalovirus exposure and HLA in healthy donors. This clone was observed once. Its specificity is unknown. Study findings and constraints: Per a prior analysis, the majority of TCR beta V segments were productive roughly 87% or roughly 30% of the time. Highest at DRB1 and lowest at HLA-C, TCR association rates differed among HLA loci in a later analysis. A list of about 180 TCR beta chains associated with cytomegalovirus was given.

The PCR made use of 60 Vbeta and 13 Jbeta primers. The data were produced by immunoSEQ multiplex PCR, yet TCRdb's version contains in-frame clones alone and is incomplete. In the table there are some 250,000 clones, 82% of which are singletons. Trimming shortened V by 8 bases and J by 8 bases, and 15 bases separated the two germline ends. The CDR3 has 12 residues. Germline-derived CDR1 and CDR2 are WSHSY and SAAADI. Sequencing used PBMCs. This clonotype was obtained from a woman aged 40 to 55 in good health and CMV-seropositive. This chain links TRBV10-2 with TRBJ1-2, with D perhaps matching TRBD1 (5 bases). CDR3 coding DNA: TGCGCCAGCTGGGTGGGGACTATAGGCTACACCTTC. Amino acid sequence: CASWVGTIGYTF.